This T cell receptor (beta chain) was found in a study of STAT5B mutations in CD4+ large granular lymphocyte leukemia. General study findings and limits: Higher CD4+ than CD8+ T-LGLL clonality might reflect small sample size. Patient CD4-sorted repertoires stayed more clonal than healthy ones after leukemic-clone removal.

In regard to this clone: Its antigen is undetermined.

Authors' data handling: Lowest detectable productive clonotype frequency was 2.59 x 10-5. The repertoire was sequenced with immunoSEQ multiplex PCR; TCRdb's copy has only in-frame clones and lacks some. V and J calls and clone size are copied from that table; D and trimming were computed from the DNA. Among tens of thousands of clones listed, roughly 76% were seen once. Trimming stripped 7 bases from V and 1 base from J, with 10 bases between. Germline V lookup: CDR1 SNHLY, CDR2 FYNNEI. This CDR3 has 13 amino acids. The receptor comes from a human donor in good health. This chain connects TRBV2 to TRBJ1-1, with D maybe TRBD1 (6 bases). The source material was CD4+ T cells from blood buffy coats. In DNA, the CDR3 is TGTGCCAGCATGTCACAGGGGAACACTGAAGCTTTCTTT. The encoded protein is CASMSQGNTEAFF.